A single count supports the clone carrying this T cell receptor (beta chain). This sample stems from a study of blood T cell repertoires in COVID-19. The data were produced by immunoSEQ multiplex PCR, yet TCRdb's version contains in-frame clones alone and is incomplete. The repertoire holds roughly 140,000 clones, with approximately 82% as singletons. The CDR3 is 13 amino acids. Trimming removed 2 bases from V and 8 bases from J, with 10 bases in between. The receptor's source is a man between 60 and 75 years old with active or convalescent COVID-19. The J gene is TRBJ2-4, the V gene TRBV12-3 or TRBV12-4, with D unresolved. Sequenced sample: peripheral blood. The CDR3 sequence: CASSLQVFDIQYF. The CDR3 coding sequence is TGTGCCAGCAGTTTACAGGTTTTCGACATTCAGTACTTC.